These 32 T cell receptor beta chains share one sample of origin, sequenced in a study of T cell responses to AZD1222 COVID-19 vaccine. The data were produced by immunoSEQ multiplex PCR, yet TCRdb's version contains in-frame clones alone and is incomplete. The table includes more than 95,000 clones, over 80% detected once. The source material was peripheral blood, sampled on day 0 of AZD1222 vaccination. These receptors all stem from an adult in good health.

The table lists this clone with a few counts. CDR3 amino acids: CASGQRTKLGQETQYF. For the CDR3, the DNA is TGTGCCAGCGGACAACGGACTAAGCTGGGGCAAGAGACCCAGTACTTC. The chain has TRBV5-4 and TRBJ2-5; possible D gene TRBD2, 6 bases. The CDR3 has 16 amino acids. The V end was cut by 7 bases, the J end by 2 bases, with 21 bases between. Germline-derived CDR1 and CDR2 are SGHNT and YYREEE (reference sequence).

The V call is TRBV28, the J call TRBJ2-6; D gene uncertain. V shed 3 bases and J shed 2 bases, with 8 bases lying between them. CDR3 size: 15 residues. The germline gives CDR1 MDHEN, CDR2 SYDVKM. The CDR3 sequence is CASSFGQTGANVLTF. DNA for the CDR3: TGTGCCAGCAGTTTCGGGCAGACTGGGGCCAACGTCCTGACTTTC.

This chain links TRBV30 with TRBJ2-1; 8 nucleotides line up with TRBD2. There are 18 residues in the CDR3. CDR1 and CDR2 (germline): GTSNPN, SVGIG (reference sequence). V shed 1 base and J 4 bases; nucleotides not matched to a gene: 15. CDR3 amino acids: CAWSAFHTSGTPYNEQFF. Written as DNA, the CDR3 is TGTGCCTGGAGTGCATTCCACACTAGCGGAACCCCGTACAATGAGCAGTTCTTC.

The chain employs TRBV5-1 and TRBJ2-2, with no clear D. CDR1 and CDR2 (germline): SGHRS, YFSETQ. This CDR3 is 15 amino acids long. Trimming pared 0 bases from V and 4 bases from J, leaving 10 bases between. The CDR3 reads CASSLGGPSTGELFF. The CDR3 DNA reads TGCGCCAGCAGCTTGGGCGGACCAAGCACCGGGGAGCTGTTTTTT.

The chain employs TRBV6-2 or TRBV6-3 and TRBJ1-1; 7 bases line up with TRBD1. The CDR3 contains 15 residues. The V and J ends lost 7 bases and 1 base, in that order; junction bases with no gene match: 9. Germline V gene sequence: CDR1 MNHEY, CDR2 SVGEGT. CDR3 nucleotide sequence: TGTGCCAGCAACCCGACAGGGAATAAGAACACTGAAGCTTTCTTT. Protein sequence: CASNPTGNKNTEAFF.

This chain joins TRBV28 and TRBJ1-2; 8 bases are shared with TRBD1. The CDR3 spans 12 residues. Germline V gene data show CDR1 as MDHEN and CDR2 as SYDVKM. Unmatched junction bases numbered 6, after V lost 6 bases and J lost 9 bases. The CDR3: CASRTDRESYTF. CDR3 sequence (DNA): TGTGCCAGCAGAACGGACAGGGAAAGCTACACCTTC.

The CDR3 loop is CAWIARAGTEAFF. CDR3 in DNA: TGTGCCTGGATTGCCCGTGCTGGGACTGAAGCTTTCTTT. The gene calls are TRBV30 and TRBJ1-1; D gene uncertain. There are 13 residues in the CDR3. Germline loops: CDR1 GTSNPN, CDR2 SVGIG (reference sequence). The V and J ends lost 4 bases and 5 bases respectively, with 14 bases between them.

This clone was found once. J is TRBJ1-1 and V is TRBV2; a weak D match, TRBD1 (6 bases). Trimming left V 4 bases short and J 1 base short, with 13 bases between. The CDR3 sequence is 15 residues long. Germline V lookup: CDR1 SNHLY, CDR2 FYNNEI. The CDR3 is CASSAQGSENTEAFF. CDR3 sequence (DNA): TGTGCCAGCAGTGCCCAGGGGAGCGAGAACACTGAAGCTTTCTTT. The full variable domain, rest sourced from reference TRBV2 and TRBJ1-1, is EPEVTQTPSHQVTQMGQEVILRCVPISNHLYFYWYRQILGQKVEFLVSFYNNEISEKSEIFDDQFSVERPDGSNFTLKIRSTKLEDSAMYFCASSAQGSENTEAFFGQGTRLTVV.

The CDR3 region has the DNA TGTGCCAGCAGGACAGGGCCCGAGCAGTTCTTC. Its protein is CASRTGPEQFF. V usage is TRBV21-1 and J usage is TRBJ2-1; TRBD1 was called by the table and not checked on the DNA. TRBV21-1 is a known pseudogene. The length of the CDR3 is 11 residues.

The V call is TRBV2, the J call TRBJ2-1; TRBD2 is a possible D gene (6 bases). V was trimmed by 2 bases and J by 5 bases, leaving 10 bases between them. CDR1 and CDR2 (germline): SNHLY, FYNNEI. The CDR3 contains 14 residues. As DNA, the CDR3 is TGTGCCAGCAGTGAATTGCGGGGAAACAATGAGCAGTTCTTC. Encoded protein: CASSELRGNNEQFF.

This clone appeared once. This chain connects TRBV18 to TRBJ1-1, with D perhaps matching TRBD1 (5 bases). CDR1 KGHSH and CDR2 LQKENI come from the germline V gene. There are 13 residues in the CDR3. V shed 2 bases and J shed 8 bases, with 12 bases lying between them. CDR3 in amino acids: CASSPTREGEAFF. In DNA, the CDR3 is TGTGCCAGCTCACCAACCAGGGAGGGGGAAGCTTTCTTT. The whole variable domain, filled in from reference TRBV18 and TRBJ1-1, reads NAGVMQNPRHLVRRRGQEARLRCSPMKGHSHVYWYRQLPEEGLKFMVYLQKENIIDESGMPKERFSAEFPKEGPSILRIQQVVRGDSAAYFCASSPTREGEAFFGQGTRLTVV.

In DNA form, the CDR3 reads TGTGCCAGCAGCTTAGGTAGTGGGGGGCCGGCGACCGGGGAGCTGTTTTTT. Translating it yields CASSLGSGGPATGELFF. The rearrangement links TRBV7-7 to TRBJ2-2; perhaps D is TRBD1 or TRBD2 (6 bases each). The CDR3 runs to 17 residues. From germline, CDR1 is SSHAT and CDR2 FNYEAQ (reference sequence). Trimming took off 1 base at V and 5 bases at J, with 17 bases between the two ends. The variable domain in full, with the rest retrieved from reference TRBV7-7 and TRBJ2-2, is GAGVSQSPRYKVTKRGQDVTLRCDPISSHATLYWYQQALGQGPEFLTYFNYEAQPDKSGLPSDRFSAERPEGSISTLTIQRTEQRDSAMYRCASSLGSGGPATGELFFGEGSRLTVL.

This chain uses TRBV29-1 with TRBJ2-7; 11 nucleotides align to TRBD2. The ends lost 4 bases at V and 4 bases at J; junction bases unmatched: 6. The length of the CDR3 is 14 residues. CDR1 SQVTM and CDR2 ANQGSEA come from the germline V gene. The CDR3 bases are TGCAGCGTTGTGGGGCTAGCGGGAGGATACGAGCAGTACTTC. As protein: CSVVGLAGGYEQYF.

The genes are TRBV2 and TRBJ2-5; perhaps TRBD2 as D (6 bases). This CDR3 comprises 12 residues. Trimming stripped 8 bases from V and 3 bases from J, with 10 bases between. Germline V gene sequence: CDR1 SNHLY, CDR2 FYNNEI. CDR3 amino acids: CASGLAEETQYF. The CDR3 bases are TGTGCCAGCGGATTAGCGGAAGAGACCCAGTACTTC.

The count of this clone is one. The gene calls are TRBV13 and TRBJ2-5, with TRBD1 identical over 7 bases. Per the germline V gene, CDR1 is PRHDT and CDR2 is FYEKMQ (reference sequence). The CDR3 spans 16 residues. The V and J ends lost 0 bases and 5 bases, in that order; junction bases with no gene match: 9. The CDR3 reads CASSLGRLPGGETQYF. The DNA for the CDR3 is TGTGCCAGCAGCTTAGGCCGCCTCCCAGGGGGTGAGACCCAGTACTTC. Looking up the rest from reference TRBV13 and TRBJ2-5 gives the full variable domain: AAGVIQSPRHLIKEKRETATLKCYPIPRHDTVYWYQQGPGQDPQFLISFYEKMQSDKGSIPDRFSAQQFSDYHSELNMSSLELGDSALYFCASSLGRLPGGETQYFGPGTRLLVL.

The count of this clone is one. This chain uses TRBV19 with TRBJ2-2; no clear D. Germline V gene sequence: CDR1 LNHDA, CDR2 SQIVND (reference sequence). The CDR3 consists of 17 residues. V shed 7 bases and J shed 0 bases, with 18 bases lying between them. CDR3 in amino acids: CASTITAQLTNTGELFF. CDR3 DNA: TGTGCCAGTACCATAACGGCCCAACTTACGAACACCGGGGAGCTGTTTTTT.

The chain couples TRBV18 to TRBJ1-5, with TRBD1 matching over 9 bases. Germline V gene sequence: CDR1 KGHSH, CDR2 LQKENI. Trimming cost V 3 bases and J 5 bases; bases outside gene matches: 5. CDR3 length equals 15 residues. The CDR3 bases are TGTGCCAGCTCACCCGACAGGGGGAGACATCAGCCCCAGCATTTT. Protein product: CASSPDRGRHQPQHF.

This chain links TRBV10-3 with TRBJ1-1; D is possibly TRBD1 (5 bases). This CDR3 spans 13 amino acids. Germline V gene data show CDR1 as ENHRY and CDR2 as SYGVKD. V shed 6 bases and J shed 4 bases, with 12 bases lying between them. The CDR3 protein is CAIRSGGTTEAFF. The CDR3 DNA is TGTGCCATCAGGTCCGGAGGGACCACTGAAGCTTTCTTT.

This rearrangement joins TRBV14 to TRBJ2-5, with 8 positions matching TRBD1. This CDR3 comprises 17 residues. V was pared by 7 bases and J by 0 bases, with 13 bases of the junction left unmatched. Germline V gives CDR1 SGHDN, CDR2 FVKESK. Written as DNA, the CDR3 is TGTGCCAGCAAAAAGGGGGACAGGAGACCGTACCAAGAGACCCAGTACTTC. This sequence encodes CASKKGDRRPYQETQYF.

The J gene is TRBJ1-6, the V gene TRBV7-2, with D perhaps matching TRBD1 (6 bases). Germline lookup yields CDR1 SGHTA and CDR2 FQGNSA. Trimming stripped 5 bases from V and 6 bases from J, with 17 bases between. CDR3 length: 16 residues. CDR3 residues: CASSPGGLLLNSPLHF. DNA of the CDR3: TGTGCCAGCAGCCCCGGGGGCCTGTTGCTTAATTCACCCCTCCACTTT.

The gene calls are TRBV7-9 and TRBJ1-6; TRBD1 matches at 8 bases. The germline CDR1 and CDR2 sequences are SEHNR and FQNEAQ (reference sequence). This CDR3 spans 14 amino acids. Unmatched junction bases numbered 4, after V lost 3 bases and J lost 9 bases. The chain's CDR3 is CASSFTGGGSPLHF. The CDR3 coding sequence is TGTGCCAGCAGCTTCACAGGGGGGGGTTCACCCCTCCACTTT.

The chain couples TRBV6-5 to TRBJ2-4; D possibly corresponds to TRBD1 (6 bases). Germline V CDR1 and CDR2: MNHEY, SVGAGI. This CDR3 region has 14 residues. Trimming shortened V by 8 bases and J by 2 bases, and 13 bases separated the two germline ends. CDR3 protein: CASSRGGTKNIQYF. CDR3 nucleotide sequence: TGTGCCAGCTCCAGGGGCGGAACCAAAAACATTCAGTACTTC.

CDR3: CSAARRQGSGNTIYF. The CDR3, as DNA: TGCAGCGCCGCCCGGCGACAGGGGTCAGGAAACACCATATATTTT. This rearrangement joins TRBV29-1 to TRBJ1-3; 8 bases are shared with TRBD1. The CDR3 spans 15 residues. The germline gives CDR1 SQVTM, CDR2 ANQGSEA. The V and J ends lost 7 bases and 4 bases, in that order; junction bases with no gene match: 12.

V and J are TRBV11-2 and TRBJ2-1; 7 nucleotides match TRBD2. Germline V gene sequence: CDR1 SGHAT, CDR2 FQNNGV. V trimming: 3 bases; J trimming: 1 base; junction bases outside the gene matches: 3. There are 15 residues in the CDR3. Here the CDR3 reads CASSFERGSYNEQFF. The CDR3 bases are TGTGCCAGCAGCTTCGAGCGGGGATCCTACAATGAGCAGTTCTTC.

The chain links TRBV6-5 to TRBJ1-1, with a possible D match to TRBD1 (5 bases). Looked up from germline, CDR1 is MNHEY and CDR2 is SVGAGI. Deletions cut 0 bases from V and 2 bases from J, with 13 bases between. This CDR3 comprises 16 residues. CDR3 in amino acids: CASSYSAGGRNTEAFF. The CDR3 DNA reads as TGTGCCAGCAGTTACTCCGCGGGGGGGAGAAACACTGAAGCTTTCTTT.

The rearrangement uses TRBV5-1 and TRBJ1-4, with a tentative D call TRBD1 (5 bases). V was clipped by 2 bases and J by 8 bases, with 19 bases between them. The CDR3 totals 16 residues. From germline, CDR1 is SGHRS and CDR2 YFSETQ. Here the CDR3 reads CASSFSGTERGEKLFF. Here the CDR3 DNA reads TGCGCCAGCAGCTTTTCCGGGACGGAACGAGGGGAAAAACTGTTTTTT.

This sequence joins TRBV2 and TRBJ2-5; D gene ambiguous. Germline values: CDR1 SNHLY, CDR2 FYNNEI. V was clipped by 4 bases and J by 1 base, with 7 bases between them. The CDR3 totals 13 residues. Written as DNA, the CDR3 is TGTGCCAGCAGTGTTCGTATCCAAGAGACCCAGTACTTC. Translating it yields CASSVRIQETQYF.

J is TRBJ1-1 and V is TRBV7-8; 9 bases map to TRBD1. CDR3 size: 18 residues. V lost 5 bases to trimming and J lost 2 bases; unmatched junction nucleotides: 15. Germline values: CDR1 SGHVS, CDR2 FQNEAQ. As DNA, the CDR3 is TGTGCCAGCAGCGTAGGCCCCACAGGGGGCGCGGGTAACACTGAAGCTTTCTTT. Its translation is CASSVGPTGGAGNTEAFF. Full variable domain (remainder filled in from reference TRBV7-8 and TRBJ1-1): GAGVSQSPRYKVAKRGQDVALRCDPISGHVSLFWYQQALGQGPEFLTYFQNEAQLDKSGLPSDRFFAERPEGSVSTLKIQRTQQEDSAVYLCASSVGPTGGAGNTEAFFGQGTRLTVV.

The V call is TRBV6-6, the J call TRBJ1-4; D uncertain. V was cut by 8 bases and J by 7 bases, with 5 bases left in between. The germline V gene has CDR1 MNHNY and CDR2 SVGAGI (reference sequence). This CDR3 has 10 residues. The CDR3 DNA reads as TGTGCCAGCGGAGGTGAAAAACTGTTTTTT. Protein sequence: CASGGEKLFF.

This clone appeared once. The V gene is TRBV7-6, the J gene TRBJ2-2; D might be TRBD2 (6 bases). V lost 1 base, J lost 0 bases, and 15 bases lay in between. Looked up from germline, CDR1 is SGHVS and CDR2 is FNYEAQ. The CDR3 runs 18 residues. The CDR3 loop is CASSLDPPSAANTGELFF. For the CDR3, the DNA is TGTGCCAGCAGCTTAGACCCCCCTAGCGCTGCGAACACCGGGGAGCTGTTTTTT.

V gene TRBV5-1 combines with J gene TRBJ2-3; 10 nucleotides align to TRBD1. CDR3 length: 15 amino acids. The V gene's germline CDR1 is SGHRS and CDR2 YFSETQ. V lost 3 bases to trimming and J lost 4 bases; unmatched junction nucleotides: 5. In DNA form, the CDR3 reads TGCGCCAGCAGCTCCCGGGACAGGGGTCCAGATACGCAGTATTTT. Protein sequence: CASSSRDRGPDTQYF.

This chain connects TRBV19 to TRBJ2-3; 7 bases align to TRBD2. With V trimmed by 5 bases and J by 8 bases, 7 bases remained unmatched. This CDR3 has 13 residues. From germline, CDR1 is LNHDA and CDR2 SQIVND (reference sequence). In nucleotides, the CDR3 is TGTGCCAGTAGTGCCCGACTAGCTGGTACGCAGTATTTT. Protein product: CASSARLAGTQYF.